The next 19 T cell receptor beta chains were all read from a single sample in a study of cytomegalovirus exposure and HLA in healthy donors. PCR was performed using 60 Vbeta and 13 Jbeta primers. The repertoire was sequenced with immunoSEQ multiplex PCR; TCRdb's copy has only in-frame clones and lacks some. The sample lists around 190,000 clones; 75% to 90% were seen once. The sequenced sample consisted of PBMCs. The receptors come from a woman in her twenties or thirties in good health and CMV-seronegative.

This clone is a singleton in its sample. This rearrangement joins TRBV20-1 to TRBJ2-3; possible D gene TRBD1, 6 bases. This CDR3 has 11 residues. Germline V lookup: CDR1 DFQATT, CDR2 SNEGSKA (reference sequence). CDR3 amino acids: CRMDSQNTQYF. The CDR3 coding sequence is TGCAGGATGGACAGTCAAAATACGCAGTATTTT.

The rearrangement links TRBV27 to TRBJ2-7, with a tentative D call TRBD2 (6 bases). The germline V gene has CDR1 MNHEY and CDR2 SMNVEV (reference sequence). V lost 4 bases and J 3 bases, leaving 16 bases between the germline ends. This CDR3 spans 15 amino acids. CDR3 amino acids: CASSSPGTSLYEQYF. CDR3 coding DNA: TGTGCCAGCAGTTCGCCCGGGACTTCACTCTACGAGCAGTACTTC.

This clone was picked up one time. The chain combines TRBV18 with TRBJ2-2, with TRBD1 matching 8 bases. J lost 5 bases, V lost 5 bases, and 7 bases had no gene match. CDR1 and CDR2 (germline): KGHSH, LQKENI. The CDR3 runs to 15 residues. Here the CDR3 reads CASSEQGAFTGELFF. CDR3 nucleotide sequence: TGTGCCAGCTCAGAGCAGGGGGCGTTTACCGGGGAGCTGTTTTTT.

This sequence joins TRBV16 and TRBJ2-5; tentatively, D is TRBD2 (7 bases). Trimming pared 3 bases from V and 5 bases from J, leaving 19 bases between. This CDR3 comprises 16 residues. The germline CDR1 and CDR2 sequences are KGHSY and FQNENV. The CDR3 protein is CASSHSGGQAGETQYF. For the CDR3, the DNA is TGTGCCAGCAGCCATTCCGGGGGGCAGGCAGGCGAGACCCAGTACTTC.

This sequence joins TRBV15 and TRBJ2-7; D gene ambiguous. V was cut by 0 bases and J by 4 bases, with 13 bases left in between. The CDR3 is 15 amino acids. Germline loops: CDR1 LNHNV, CDR2 YYDKDF (reference sequence). The CDR3, as DNA: TGTGCCACCAGCAGAGATGAGTACAGTAGTTACGAGCAGTACTTC. Protein: CATSRDEYSSYEQYF.

The chain employs TRBV5-6 and TRBJ1-2, with 7 positions matching TRBD1. The CDR3 is 16 residues long. The V and J ends lost 0 bases and 4 bases, in that order; junction bases with no gene match: 9. Germline lookup yields CDR1 SGHDT and CDR2 YYEEEE. The CDR3 DNA sequence: TGTGCCAGCAGCTTGGCCGAGGTCAGGGGGATCTATGGCTACACCTTC. Protein product: CASSLAEVRGIYGYTF.

The chain couples TRBV7-9 to TRBJ2-2; 8 nucleotides align to TRBD1. The V gene's germline CDR1 is SEHNR and CDR2 FQNEAQ (reference sequence). Trimming took 7 bases from V and 7 from J; bases not matched to a gene: 14. This CDR3 comprises 16 residues. The DNA of the CDR3 is TGTGCCAGCACCCACGGGGCTTCAGGGGGCCTCGGGGAGCTGTTTTTT. It is translated as CASTHGASGGLGELFF.

This sequence joins TRBV11-2 and TRBJ2-1; no clear D gene. Trimming pared 4 bases from V and 7 bases from J, leaving 17 bases between. The CDR3 runs 15 residues. Per germline, CDR1 SGHAT and CDR2 FQNNGV. This CDR3 is CASSSAGLSSNEQFF. CDR3 bases: TGTGCCAGCAGCTCCGCCGGGTTGAGCTCGAATGAGCAGTTCTTC.

This clone showed up just once. The V gene is TRBV7-9, the J gene TRBJ2-3, with a possible D match to TRBD2 (5 bases). This CDR3 spans 15 amino acids. V lost 5 bases and J 2 bases, leaving 14 bases between the germline ends. CDR1 SEHNR and CDR2 FQNEAQ come from the germline V gene (reference sequence). The CDR3 sequence: CASSKRTGNTDTQYF. The DNA for the CDR3 is TGTGCCAGCAGCAAACGGACGGGAAACACAGATACGCAGTATTTT.

The J gene is TRBJ2-3, the V gene TRBV28; 7 bases align to TRBD1. Per germline, CDR1 MDHEN and CDR2 SYDVKM. The CDR3 runs to 15 residues. V shed 5 bases, J shed 1 base, and the junction held 6 bases outside the gene matches. The CDR3 region is CASSRGGSRTDTQYF. In DNA form, the CDR3 reads TGTGCCAGCAGTAGAGGGGGCTCCCGCACAGATACGCAGTATTTT. The entire variable domain, with the rest obtained from reference TRBV28 and TRBJ2-3, is as follows: DVKVTQSSRYLVKRTGEKVFLECVQDMDHENMFWYRQDPGLGLRLIYFSYDVKMKEKGDIPEGYSVSREKKERFSLILESASTNQTSMYLCASSRGGSRTDTQYFGPGTRLTVL.

The chain employs TRBV6-5 and TRBJ2-5; TRBD2 matches 8 bases. The CDR3 is 15 amino acids. After removal of 3 bases from V and 2 bases from J, the junction contained 5 bases not matched to a gene. The V gene's germline CDR1 is MNHEY and CDR2 SVGAGI. CDR3 sequence: CASSYEPSGQETQYF. CDR3 in DNA: TGTGCCAGCAGTTATGAACCTAGCGGGCAAGAGACCCAGTACTTC.

Here the CDR3 reads CASSRGLAGETDTQYF. The CDR3 bases are TGCGCCAGCTCCCGGGGGTTAGCGGGGGAAACAGATACGCAGTATTTT. V is TRBV5-1 and J is TRBJ2-3, with 9 positions matching TRBD2. V was clipped by 7 bases and J by 3 bases; unmatched bases: 12. The CDR3 consists of 16 residues. CDR1 and CDR2 (germline): SGHRS, YFSETQ.

The rearrangement uses TRBV28 and TRBJ2-7, with a weak D call TRBD1 (6 bases). CDR1 and CDR2 from the germline V gene are MDHEN and SYDVKM. The CDR3 is 13 residues long. V lost 5 bases, J lost 7 bases, and 15 bases lay in between. CDR3 DNA: TGTGCCAGCAGTACAACCGGGACAAGGGAGCAGTACTTC. It specifies CASSTTGTREQYF.

V is TRBV5-1 and J is TRBJ2-3, with D possibly being TRBD2 (6 bases). CDR1 SGHRS and CDR2 YFSETQ come from the germline V gene. V was cut by 3 bases and J by 2 bases, with 10 bases left in between. The CDR3 is 14 amino acids. The CDR3 nucleotides read TGCGCCAGCAGCTCTACGGGACTCACAGATACGCAGTATTTT. Translation: CASSSTGLTDTQYF.

The gene calls are TRBV29-1 and TRBJ2-5; 7 bases line up with TRBD2. Trimming removed 5 bases from V and 4 bases from J; junction bases left unmatched: 4. This CDR3 has 12 residues. The germline CDR1 and CDR2 sequences are SQVTM and ANQGSEA. CDR3 residues: CSVRLAGETQYF. In DNA, the CDR3 is TGCAGCGTTCGACTAGCTGGAGAGACCCAGTACTTC.

The chain links TRBV7-9 to TRBJ2-3, with 7 bases that match TRBD2. The CDR3 sequence is 16 residues long. Germline V gene lookup returns CDR1 SEHNR and CDR2 FQNEAQ (reference sequence). The junction had 5 bases not matched to a gene; V was cut back by 2 bases and J by 0 bases. CDR3 residues: CASSLLLAESTDTQYF. CDR3 nucleotides: TGTGCCAGCAGCTTACTGCTAGCGGAGAGCACAGATACGCAGTATTTT.

The chain links TRBV2 to TRBJ1-4; the D is unclear. From germline, CDR1 is SNHLY and CDR2 FYNNEI. The CDR3 sequence is 11 residues long. With 3 bases removed from V and 12 bases from J, the gap between germline ends came to 8 bases. The CDR3 nucleotides are TGTGCCAGCAGTGAGCGTGTGGAACTGTTTTTT. Residues: CASSERVELFF.

This clone was observed a few times. CDR3 amino acids: CASSLTGYYEQYF. DNA of the CDR3: TGCGCCAGCAGCTTAACAGGGTACTACGAGCAGTACTTC. The chain links TRBV5-1 to TRBJ2-7, with D perhaps TRBD1 (6 bases). CDR3 length: 13 amino acids. CDR1 and CDR2 (germline): SGHRS, YFSETQ. V lost 2 bases and J 3 bases, leaving 9 bases between the germline ends.

The V and J genes are TRBV10-2 and TRBJ2-3; the D gene is possibly TRBD1 (6 bases). There are 13 residues in the CDR3. Trimming left V 7 bases short and J 4 bases short, with 12 bases between. In germline, CDR1 is WSHSY, CDR2 SAAADI. DNA of the CDR3: TGCGCCAGCAAGGGGGATGCGGCAGATACGCAGTATTTT. Encoded protein: CASKGDAADTQYF.